This TCR beta chain originates from a study of cytomegalovirus exposure and HLA in healthy donors (dated by TCRdb to between 2016 and 2019). About the study as a whole: The roughly 700 repertoires of the first cohort and the 95 to 150 validation repertoires were produced on the same platform, according to a later analysis. High-throughput TCR immunosequencing, statistical association of individual TCRs with disease status, and machine learning were combined to predict cytomegalovirus infection status. The study aimed to test whether cataloging public T cell receptors could reveal signatures of past pathogen exposure. In addition to the first cohort of 500 to 850 subjects, a separate validation cohort of 120 different subjects was used. Study-level results and caveats: The authors suggested that the approach could potentially be extended to other disease states and immunological phenotypes. All 120 or so repertoires were used to score co-occurrence in the validation cohort in a later analysis, because that analysis had no HLA typing for the cohort. The study listed 150 to 200 TCR beta chains as associated with cytomegalovirus. Across donors, most TCR sequences were observed very rarely, whereas some public TCRs were present in many individuals. In both the original and validation cohorts, the classifier was reported to diagnose cytomegalovirus status with high specificity and sensitivity. In vitro tests confirmed that a few of the cytomegalovirus-associated TCR beta chains recognize cytomegalovirus antigens. Subsequent analysis determined that TCRs grouped into clusters in the first cohort also showed a tendency toward co-occurrence across the 120 or so validation repertoires, and about 93% of cluster scores exceeded 0.

Separate from the approximately 670-subject first cohort, the validation cohort of about 120 subjects was the group to which the donors belonged. Trimming takes 3 bases from V and 0 bases from J, and the germline ends sit 8 bases apart. The germline V gene encodes CDR1 MNHEY and CDR2 SMNVEV (reference sequence). The CDR3 runs 14 amino acids, cysteine and phenylalanine included. Only the CDR3 part of the read is kept: 42 bases, read in frame from the first base. Libraries were built with the immunoSEQ multiplex PCR assay. Under the source paper's analysis protocol: A statistical classification framework was developed to diagnose cytomegalovirus status using the catalog of TCR beta chain sequences. TCRdb took this table from immuneACCESS and kept in-frame rearrangements with V and J called. Such tables lack part of the clones; where checked against another copy, unresolved V genes explain under half of the gap, and the rest is unexplained. The V and J calls and clone size were taken over from that table, and D and trimming were inferred from the DNA. The sample includes 200,000 to 250,000 clones, with more than 75% observed a single time. In total, the top ten clones hold 2% to 2.5% of the sample.

To note about this clone: Its specific antigen is unknown. The input lacks base qualities; no much larger clone sits a single base away.

Here the chain combines TRBV27 and TRBJ1-1, with the D gene not confidently named. Input material: PBMCs. The sequence derives from a woman in her late teens or twenties in good health and CMV-seropositive. CDR3 loop: CASSFKSVNTEAFF. The bases read TGTGCCAGCAGTTTTAAATCTGTGAACACTGAAGCTTTCTTT.